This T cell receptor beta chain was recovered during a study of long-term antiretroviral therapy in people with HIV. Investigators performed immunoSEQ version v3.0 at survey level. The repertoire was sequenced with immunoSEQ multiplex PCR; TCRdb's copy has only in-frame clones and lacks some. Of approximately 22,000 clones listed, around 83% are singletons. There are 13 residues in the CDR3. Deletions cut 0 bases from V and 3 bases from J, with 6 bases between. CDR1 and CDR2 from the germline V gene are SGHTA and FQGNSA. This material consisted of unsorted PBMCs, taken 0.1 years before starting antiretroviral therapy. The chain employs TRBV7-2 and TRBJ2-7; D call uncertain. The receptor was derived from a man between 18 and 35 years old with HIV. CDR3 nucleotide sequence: TGTGCCAGCAGCTTAGCTACCCTCTACGAGCAGTACTTC. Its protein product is CASSLATLYEQYF.